A single sample gave rise to the 15 T cell receptor beta chains below, sequenced in a study of OX40 agonist ivuxolimab in advanced cancers. Sequencing was performed with immunoSEQ multiplex PCR; in TCRdb, only in-frame clones are kept and a portion is missing. The sample consists of roughly 50,000 clones, approximately 80% of them appearing once. Sample: CD4+ or CD8+ T cells sorted from blood, taken in a trial of the OX40 agonist ivuxolimab. Receptor source: an adult with an advanced solid tumor such as melanoma, head and neck, liver or kidney cancer.

This clone was observed a handful of times. The chain employs TRBV29-1 and TRBJ2-1; D gene unclear. Per the germline V gene, CDR1 is SQVTM and CDR2 is ANQGSEA. The CDR3 contains 9 residues. The CDR3 coding sequence is TGCAGTAGGATCGATGAGCAGTTCTTC. It encodes CSRIDEQFF.

With regard to this clone: Distinct nucleotide sequences in the sample also encode this CDR3. The gene calls are TRBV11-3 and TRBJ1-1; TRBD1 agrees at 7 bases. The V and J ends lost 5 bases and 0 bases, in that order; junction bases with no gene match: 6. Germline CDR1 is SGHNT and CDR2 is YENEEA. This CDR3 is 15 amino acids long. CDR3 nucleotide sequence: TGTGCCAGCAGCCCTCAGGGGGGCCTGAACACTGAAGCTTTCTTT. It codes for CASSPQGGLNTEAFF. The full variable domain, with the rest looked up from reference TRBV11-3 and TRBJ1-1, is EAGVVQSPRYKIIEKKQPVAFWCNPISGHNTLYWYLQNLGQGPELLIRYENEEAVDDSQLPKDRFSAERLKGVDSTLKIQPAELGDSAVYLCASSPQGGLNTEAFFGQGTRLTVV.

This chain connects TRBV6-6 to TRBJ2-5; 12 nucleotides align to TRBD1. V shed 0 bases, J shed 5 bases, and the junction held 4 bases outside the gene matches. The germline V gene encodes CDR1 MNHNY and CDR2 SVGAGI (reference sequence). CDR3 length: 16 residues. CDR3 coding DNA: TGTGCCAGCAGTTACTCGGGACAGGGGGCGTGGGAGACCCAGTACTTC. The encoded protein is CASSYSGQGAWETQYF.

The rearrangement joins TRBV28 to TRBJ2-5; TRBD1 is a possible D gene (6 bases). The CDR3 loop spans 16 amino acids. Looked up from germline, CDR1 is MDHEN and CDR2 is SYDVKM. The V end was cut by 4 bases, the J end by 5 bases, with 20 bases between. In DNA, the CDR3 is TGTGCCAGCAGTTGGGCTCCAGACGAGGGGGAGGAGACCCAGTACTTC. It specifies CASSWAPDEGEETQYF.

The chain has TRBV13 and TRBJ1-1; no definite D call. V was pared by 6 bases and J by 0 bases, with 11 bases between. The CDR3 runs to 14 residues. Germline assignment: CDR1 PRHDT and CDR2 FYEKMQ (reference sequence). The CDR3 spells CASRIGRLNTEAFF. The CDR3 DNA sequence: TGTGCCAGCAGGATTGGACGATTGAACACTGAAGCTTTCTTT. Based on the CDR3 plus reference TRBV13 and TRBJ1-1, the full variable domain is AAGVIQSPRHLIKEKRETATLKCYPIPRHDTVYWYQQGPGQDPQFLISFYEKMQSDKGSIPDRFSAQQFSDYHSELNMSSLELGDSALYFCASRIGRLNTEAFFGQGTRLTVV.

The J gene is TRBJ1-1, the V gene TRBV18, with 7 bases aligning to TRBD1. With V trimmed by 4 bases and J by 5 bases, 4 bases remained unmatched. This CDR3 spans 13 amino acids. The V gene's germline CDR1 is KGHSH and CDR2 LQKENI. CDR3 DNA: TGTGCCAGCTCACAGGGGGCTCAGACTGAAGCTTTCTTT. Protein product: CASSQGAQTEAFF.

The chain carries TRBV11-1 and TRBJ1-5, with D unclear. Germline CDR1 and CDR2: SGHAT and FQDESV (reference sequence). V lost 3 bases to trimming and J lost 1 base, with 10 bases between them. This CDR3 has 15 amino acids. The CDR3 DNA follows: TGTGCCAGCAGCTTGGGAGCGGCCAGCAATCAGCCCCAGCATTTT. This codes for CASSLGAASNQPQHF.

J is TRBJ2-5 and V is TRBV4-2, with D unresolved. Germline V gives CDR1 LGHNA, CDR2 YNFKEQ. V was shortened by 0 bases and J by 2 bases, with 7 bases between the two germline ends. There are 14 residues in the CDR3. The CDR3 sequence is CASSQDPGQETQYF. The CDR3 DNA follows: TGTGCCAGCAGCCAAGATCCCGGACAAGAGACCCAGTACTTC.

This clone was counted between two and nine times. The chain recombines TRBV28 with TRBJ2-7, with TRBD1 identical over 7 bases. The CDR3 has 12 residues. The V segment lost 6 bases and the J segment 9 bases; nucleotides outside the gene matches: 8. Germline V lookup: CDR1 MDHEN, CDR2 SYDVKM. The chain's CDR3 is CASRPGTESQYF. In nucleotides, the CDR3 is TGTGCCAGCAGGCCCGGGACAGAGTCGCAGTACTTC.

V is TRBV5-6 and J is TRBJ1-3, with unresolved D. Germline V gives CDR1 SGHDT, CDR2 YYEEEE. The CDR3 runs to 13 residues. V dropped 1 base and J dropped 0 bases, with 2 bases sitting between them. In DNA, the CDR3 is TGTGCCAGCAGCTTGCTCTCTGGAAACACCATATATTTT. Translated, it gives CASSLLSGNTIYF.

V usage is TRBV7-8 and J usage is TRBJ1-3; a weak D match, TRBD1 (5 bases). Germline loops: CDR1 SGHVS, CDR2 FQNEAQ. The V end was cut by 5 bases, the J end by 0 bases, with 14 bases between. There are 16 residues in the CDR3. The CDR3 is CASSPRQLFSGNTIYF. In DNA, the CDR3 is TGTGCCAGCAGCCCTCGACAGCTCTTCTCTGGAAACACCATATATTTT.

This rearrangement joins TRBV25-1 to TRBJ2-5; TRBD1 matches 9 bases. The J call may be mistaken, given a closer DNA end match to TRBJ2-7. The V gene's germline CDR1 is MGHDK and CDR2 SYGVNS. This CDR3 has 15 amino acids. The CDR3 DNA is TGTGCCAGCAGTGAGCCGGGACAGGGACGGAACGAGCAGTACTTC. Its protein product is CASSEPGQGRNEQYF.

V is TRBV7-9 and J is TRBJ2-2, with D unclear. V was trimmed by 0 bases and J by 8 bases, leaving 13 bases between them. Per germline, CDR1 SEHNR and CDR2 FQNEAQ (reference sequence). This CDR3 is built from 15 residues. DNA of the CDR3: TGTGCCAGCAGCTTAGCGTCGGTCGCCCAAGGGGAGCTGTTTTTT. This gives the protein CASSLASVAQGELFF.

In this sample, this clone turned up a few times. This sequence joins TRBV7-9 and TRBJ1-5; TRBD1 matches 7 bases. This CDR3 contains 12 residues. CDR1 is SEHNR and CDR2 is FQNEAQ in the germline V gene (reference sequence). V dropped 5 bases and J dropped 7; count of bases not matched to a gene: 2. CDR3 in DNA: TGTGCCAGCAGCGACAGGGACCAGCCCCAGCATTTT. Protein product: CASSDRDQPQHF.

This chain joins TRBV19 and TRBJ1-5, with TRBD1 matching over 8 bases. From germline, CDR1 is LNHDA and CDR2 SQIVND (reference sequence). V trimming: 9 bases; J trimming: 6 bases; junction bases outside the gene matches: 7. The CDR3 extends over 13 amino acids. CDR3 protein: CASQTGGSQPQHF. CDR3 DNA sequence: TGTGCCAGCCAAACAGGGGGTAGTCAGCCCCAGCATTTT.